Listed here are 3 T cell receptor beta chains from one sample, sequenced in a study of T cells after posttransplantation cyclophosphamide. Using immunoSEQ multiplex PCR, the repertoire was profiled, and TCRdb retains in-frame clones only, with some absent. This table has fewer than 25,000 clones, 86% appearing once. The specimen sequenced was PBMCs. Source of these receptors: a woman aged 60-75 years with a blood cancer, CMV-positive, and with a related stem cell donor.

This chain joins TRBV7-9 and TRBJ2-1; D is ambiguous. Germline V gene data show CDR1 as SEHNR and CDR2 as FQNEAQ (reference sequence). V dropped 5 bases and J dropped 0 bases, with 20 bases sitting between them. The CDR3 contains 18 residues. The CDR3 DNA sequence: TGTGCCAGCAGCCTGCGGCGAACCGGAATCGCCTCCTACAATGAGCAGTTCTTC. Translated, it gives CASSLRRTGIASYNEQFF.

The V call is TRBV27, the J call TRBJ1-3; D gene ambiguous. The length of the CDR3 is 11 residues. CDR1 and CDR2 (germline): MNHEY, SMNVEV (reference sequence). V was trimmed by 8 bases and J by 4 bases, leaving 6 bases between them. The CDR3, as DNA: TGTGCCAGCTTCGGGGGAAACACCATATATTTT. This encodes CASFGGNTIYF.

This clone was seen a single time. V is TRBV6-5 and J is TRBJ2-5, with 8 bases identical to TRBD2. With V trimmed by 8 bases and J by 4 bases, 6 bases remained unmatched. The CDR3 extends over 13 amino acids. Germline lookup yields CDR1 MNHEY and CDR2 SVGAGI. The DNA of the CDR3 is TGTGCCAGCGGCCGGAGCGGGAGAGAGACCCAGTACTTC. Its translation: CASGRSGRETQYF.